This T cell receptor (beta chain) originates from a study of T cell repertoires in cytomegalovirus infection. Overall study context: Public TCR beta signatures were indicative of both CMV infection and a matching HLA type. Study results and caveats: The cumulative frequency of public TCR beta families identified carriers of CMV plus the relevant HLA.

Ten or more counts support this clonotype. The antigen remains undetermined. CDR1 SGHTA and CDR2 FQGNSA come from the germline V gene. Deletions cut 2 bases from V and 7 bases from J, with 14 bases between. This CDR3 spans 14 amino acids. One entry per CDR3 protein, called by TCRdb with MiXCR from the reads. The sample holds 150,000 or so distinct CDR3 sequences, 5.5% to 7% seen once. V usage is TRBV7-2 and J usage is TRBJ1-1; D remains ambiguous. This clonotype was obtained from a human donor in good health (CMV status not recorded). Some clones in this sample may be carry-over from other donors' samples. Sequenced material: PBMCs. DNA of the CDR3: TGTGCCAGCAGCTTACCTGGACTTCCGAGTGAAGCTTTCTTT. This encodes CASSLPGLPSEAFF.